Listed below are T cell receptor beta chains from one sample, sequenced in a study of T cells in localized non-small cell lung cancer. Here immunoSEQ multiplex PCR was the method, and the copy in TCRdb shows in-frame clones only, minus some. The table records 50,000 to 75,000 clones, around nine tenths of them present only once. The sample consisted of peripheral blood, taken before any cancer treatment. Every receptor here comes from a man aged 40 to 70 with stage I squamous cell lung carcinoma. Both conserved end residues are trimmed from each CDR3. Each record gives: V gene, J gene, CDR3 protein.

TRBV2	TRBJ2-7	ASTQRTSGSYEQY
TRBV14	TRBJ2-6	ASNRFGANVLT
TRBV28	TRBJ1-1	AIRGQGSRTEAF
TRBV7-2	TRBJ2-7	ASSPRQESYEQY
TRBV5-6	TRBJ1-3	ASSFPGSGNTIY
TRBV5-1	TRBJ2-1	ASSTGQGVHEQF
TRBV15	TRBJ2-2	ATSRQGGRAGEELF
TRBV30	TRBJ2-1	VWSRGGSSYNEQF
TRBV4-2	TRBJ2-3	ASSQVNPGLAGEPQY
TRBV10-1	TRBJ1-1	ASSEGDTEAF
TRBV10-3	TRBJ2-2	AISDVGLAGPAGNTGELF
TRBV19	TRBJ2-3	ASTPWGSGTGLSTDTQY
TRBV2	NA	ASSMGLPNEQY
TRBV28	TRBJ1-5	ASSFFGSSNQPQH
TRBV9	TRBJ1-5	ASSLGESRQPQH
TRBV7-7	TRBJ2-1	ASSLGQGGGEQF
TRBV7-3	TRBJ2-5	ASSFSGETQY
TRBV20-1	TRBJ1-2	SAHRGYGYT
TRBV5-4	TRBJ2-1	ASSPYKAGAYNEQF
TRBV21-1	TRBJ1-5	ASSKGTWCRFNQPQH
TRBV7-9	TRBJ2-3	ASSFGTDTQY
TRBV7-2	TRBJ2-1	ASSLAVRTNEQF
TRBV19	TRBJ2-2	ASSIKETGGIGELF
TRBV6-5	TRBJ2-7	ASSGDRPPYEQY
TRBV7-2	TRBJ1-5	ASSLGGRAIQPQH
TRBV7-3	TRBJ2-1	ASSFALDSSYNEQF
TRBV6-6	TRBJ2-3	ASSRLAGGGDTQY
TRBV7-2	TRBJ1-1	ASSLYRGLTEAF
TRBV11-2	TRBJ2-7	ASSLNRVREQY
TRBV5-6	TRBJ2-5	ASSLAGGGETQY
TRBV28	TRBJ1-5	ASKRTANQPQH
TRBV10-1	TRBJ2-3	ASSASGPSTDTQY
TRBV7-2	TRBJ2-1	ASSPWLADNEQF
TRBV29-1	TRBJ2-1	SAPGLLNEQF
TRBV5-1	TRBJ2-2	ASSLFRLLADDTGELF
TRBV19	TRBJ2-2	ASSQQANTGELF
TRBV4-1	TRBJ1-5	ASSQDRNSNQPQH
TRBV18	TRBJ1-1	ASSSRGDTEAF